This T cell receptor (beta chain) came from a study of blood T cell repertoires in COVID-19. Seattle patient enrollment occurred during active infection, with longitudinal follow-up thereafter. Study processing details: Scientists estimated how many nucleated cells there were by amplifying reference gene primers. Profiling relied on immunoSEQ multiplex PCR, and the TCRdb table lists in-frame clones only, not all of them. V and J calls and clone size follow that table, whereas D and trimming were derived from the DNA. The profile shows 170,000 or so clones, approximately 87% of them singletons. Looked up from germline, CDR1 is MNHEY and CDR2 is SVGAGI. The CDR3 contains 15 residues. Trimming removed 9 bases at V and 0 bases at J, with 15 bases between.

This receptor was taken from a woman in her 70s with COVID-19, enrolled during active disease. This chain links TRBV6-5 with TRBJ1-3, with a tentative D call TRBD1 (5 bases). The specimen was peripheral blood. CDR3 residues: CASNHRFLSGNTIYF. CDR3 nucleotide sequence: TGTGCCAGTAACCACAGGTTCCTCTCTGGAAACACCATATATTTT.